The entry that follows covers one T cell receptor beta chain sequence. The antigen it recognizes is unknown. One base away there is no much larger clone; base qualities are not given. V is shortened by 6 bases, J by 5 bases, and the region joining them spans 16 bases. Inclusive of the bounding cysteine and phenylalanine, the CDR3 is 15 residues long. Only the CDR3 DNA stays, 45 bases, in frame from base 1. The germline V gene gives CDR1 as MNHEY and CDR2 as SVGAGI. These data belong to a study of PD-L1 blockade in urothelial cancer (dated 2017 in TCRdb). In terms of the full investigation: All patients started therapy around 2014 and received atezolizumab 1,200 mg intravenously every 3 weeks. Roughly ten patients achieved durable clinical benefit and roughly 20 did not. About 90% of the 29 patients were identified as males with urothelial cancer of bladder origin, and a prior smoking history was reported by 18 of 29 patients. Blood samples were analyzed at 3 weeks after treatment start (second dose) and at 6 weeks after treatment start. Pretreatment blood TCR-seq was available for about 28 patients, at least one posttreatment blood collection was obtained for some 24 patients, and tumor TCR-seq was available for some 24 patients. In the same patients, pretreatment tumors underwent whole exome sequencing and RNA sequencing in addition to TCR sequencing. Pretreatment tumor samples and matched peripheral blood, collected serially before and after atezolizumab treatment, underwent TCR sequencing. Patients had an ECOG performance status of 0 or 1 and had received between 0 and 3 prior chemotherapy regimens. Blood samples yielded a median of around 130,000 T cells and roughly 80,000 unique TCRs, with median clonality around 0.083. The study, an exploratory multi-omic analysis, examined somatic, immune and clinical correlates of response to PD-L1 blockade with atezolizumab in urothelial cancer. Durable clinical benefit meant progression-free survival longer than 6 months, and TCR features were also tested against progression-free and overall survival.

The cohort comprised 25 to 35 patients with locally advanced or metastatic urothelial carcinoma treated at Memorial Sloan Kettering on a trial protocol. Peripheral blood mononuclear cells were collected pretreatment and during treatment, at between 1 and 8 total time points per patient. The Qiagen DNeasy Blood extraction kit was used to purify genomic DNA from total PBMCs and tumor samples. Collected pretreatment and during treatment, PBMCs were isolated and stored as previously described. Synthetic TCR analog templates were spiked into each PCR to estimate absolute template abundance from read counts. TCRbeta CDR3 regions were amplified from genomic DNA with bias-controlled V and J gene primers using the immunoSEQ assay. Rearranged TCRbeta segments were sequenced at approximately 20X coverage. Turning to the authors' computational methods: Sequencing errors were corrected by clustering, and CDR3s were annotated against IMGT so that V, D and J genes could be assigned. Out-of-frame and stop-codon sequences were excluded, and only productive TCRbeta rearrangements were used in downstream analyses. Clonality was computed as one minus Shannon entropy normalized by the log of the number of unique productive sequences. Fisher's exact test with Benjamini-Hochberg correction, using a cutoff of adjusted p below 0.01, was how clones that differed between time points or between blood and tumor were identified. TCRdb's version of the immuneACCESS table is confined to in-frame rearrangements and falls short of the full clone set. An unresolved V gene accounts for under half of the shortfall where checked; the remainder is of unknown origin. V, J and clone size are those of that table, while D and trimming were read from the DNA. The sample includes roughly 62,000 clones, with around 80% observed a single time. The ten largest clonotypes hold approximately 4.7% of the sample.

Study-wide findings and limitations: Patients with durable benefit showed greater expansion of tumor-associated TCR clones in peripheral blood 3 weeks after starting treatment (n of about 21, p = 0.022). Small sample size (n ≈ 29) and many exploratory analyses mean the results are intended to be hypothesis-generating. Improved progression-free and overall survival was associated with having pretreatment peripheral blood TCR clonality below the median.

The sample in question was PBMCs, obtained around atezolizumab (anti-PD-L1) treatment. The receptor was derived from a man aged 65 to 85 with urothelial cancer. The chain is assembled from TRBV6-5 and TRBJ1-4; the best D guess is TRBD1, with 5 bases matching. The DNA sequence follows: TGTGCCAGCAGACCACCGGGGGGGAGAAATGAAAAACTGTTTTTT. This is translated as CASRPPGGRNEKLFF.